This TCR beta chain stems from a study of cytomegalovirus exposure and HLA in healthy donors. The method was immunoSEQ multiplex PCR; TCRdb's version includes in-frame clones alone and lacks a portion of them. The top ten clones hold over 5.5% of a sample with roughly 43,000 clones, about 90% of them seen once. Trimming cost V 7 bases and J 7 bases, with 10 bases left between them. The CDR3 has 11 amino acids. The V gene's germline CDR1 is SNHLY and CDR2 FYNNEI. The source of this sequence is a man between 18 and 35 years old in good health and CMV-seronegative. Sequenced input: PBMCs. The chain combines TRBV2 with TRBJ1-2, with D maybe TRBD1 (5 bases). CDR3 protein: CASTGGPGYTF. The CDR3 bases are TGTGCCAGCACCGGGGGTCCTGGCTACACCTTC.